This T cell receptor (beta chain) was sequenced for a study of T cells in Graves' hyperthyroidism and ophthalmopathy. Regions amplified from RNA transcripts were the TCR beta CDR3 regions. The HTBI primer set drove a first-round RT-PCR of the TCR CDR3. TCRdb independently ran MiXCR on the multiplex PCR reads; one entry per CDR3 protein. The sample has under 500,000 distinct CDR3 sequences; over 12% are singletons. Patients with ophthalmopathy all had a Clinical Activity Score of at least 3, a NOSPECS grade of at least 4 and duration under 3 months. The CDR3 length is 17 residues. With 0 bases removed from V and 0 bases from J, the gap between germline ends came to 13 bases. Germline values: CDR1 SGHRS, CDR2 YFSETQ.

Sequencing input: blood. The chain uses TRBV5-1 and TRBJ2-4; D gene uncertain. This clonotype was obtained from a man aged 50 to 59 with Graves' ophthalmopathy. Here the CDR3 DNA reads TGCGCCAGCAGCTTGGCGGCATCTACCCTAGCCAAAAACATTCAGTACTTC. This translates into CASSLAASTLAKNIQYF.